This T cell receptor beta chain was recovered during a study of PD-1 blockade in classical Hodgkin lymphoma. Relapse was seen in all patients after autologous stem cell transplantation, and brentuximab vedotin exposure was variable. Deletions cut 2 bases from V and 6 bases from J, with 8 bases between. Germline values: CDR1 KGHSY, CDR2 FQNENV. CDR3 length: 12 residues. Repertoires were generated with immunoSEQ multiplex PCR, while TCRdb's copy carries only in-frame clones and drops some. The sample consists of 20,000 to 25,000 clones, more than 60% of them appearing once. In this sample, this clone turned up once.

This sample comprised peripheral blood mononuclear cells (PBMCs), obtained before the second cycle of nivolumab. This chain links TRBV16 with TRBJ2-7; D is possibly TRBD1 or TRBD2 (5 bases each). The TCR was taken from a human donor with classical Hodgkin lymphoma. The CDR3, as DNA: TGTGCCAGCAGCCAAGGGGACGGCGAGCAGTACTTC. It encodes CASSQGDGEQYF.